Listed below are T cell receptor beta chains from one sample, sequenced in a study of early T cells in non-severe SARS-CoV-2 infection. Via MiXCR, TCRdb re-called the 5' RACE reads, giving one row per CDR3 protein. Of over 45,000 distinct CDR3 sequences in the sample, under 8.5% were seen once. The source material was whole blood, sampled at baseline. All receptors derive from an adult who was a healthcare worker with PCR-confirmed SARS-CoV-2 infection or an uninfected control (not recorded which). Both conserved end residues are part of each CDR3. Fields, in order: CDR3 length, clone size, V gene, D gene, J gene, CDR3 protein, CDR3 DNA. A D gene is named only where the DNA matches it firmly. The size field is filled for only some rows; it gives once, few, many or a size class.

cdr3_length: 15; clone_size: NA; v_call: TRBV29-1; d_call: TRBD2; j_call: TRBJ2-7; cdr3_aa: CSVSTSVGGSYEQYF; cdr3_nt: TGCAGCGTTAGTACTAGCGTTGGAGGGTCCTACGAGCAGTACTTC
cdr3_length: 15; clone_size: NA; v_call: TRBV28; d_call: TRBD1; j_call: TRBJ2-1; cdr3_aa: CASSLRQGGYNEQFF; cdr3_nt: TGTGCCAGCAGTTTAAGACAGGGGGGTTACAATGAGCAGTTCTTC
cdr3_length: 15; clone_size: NA; v_call: TRBV6-5; d_call: TRBD1; j_call: TRBJ2-3; cdr3_aa: CASSYEGQGADTQYF; cdr3_nt: TGTGCCAGCAGTTACGAAGGACAGGGGGCAGATACGCAGTATTTT
cdr3_length: 13; clone_size: NA; v_call: TRBV5-5; d_call: NA; j_call: TRBJ1-2; cdr3_aa: CASSLVAGDGYTF; cdr3_nt: TGTGCCAGCAGCTTGGTGGCAGGGGACGGCTACACCTTC
cdr3_length: 15; clone_size: NA; v_call: TRBV7-9; d_call: NA; j_call: TRBJ1-1; cdr3_aa: CASCQFSVPNTEAFF; cdr3_nt: TGTGCCAGCTGCCAGTTCTCGGTGCCGAACACTGAAGCTTTCTTT
cdr3_length: 18; clone_size: few; v_call: TRBV7-9; d_call: TRBD1; j_call: TRBJ2-6; cdr3_aa: CASSSWDRGISGANVLTF; cdr3_nt: TGTGCCAGCAGCTCATGGGACAGGGGCATCTCTGGGGCCAACGTCCTGACTTTC
cdr3_length: 18; clone_size: NA; v_call: TRBV6-4; d_call: NA; j_call: TRBJ2-1; cdr3_aa: CASSDLFSPKISYNEQFF; cdr3_nt: TGTGCCAGCAGTGACTTGTTCTCTCCCAAGATCTCCTACAATGAGCAGTTCTTC
cdr3_length: 14; clone_size: many; v_call: TRBV20-1; d_call: NA; j_call: TRBJ1-2; cdr3_aa: CSASRMSENYGYTF; cdr3_nt: TGCAGTGCTTCTAGAATGTCAGAGAACTATGGCTACACCTTC
cdr3_length: 13; clone_size: many; v_call: TRBV5-1; d_call: TRBD1; j_call: TRBJ2-3; cdr3_aa: CASTGQDTDTQYF; cdr3_nt: TGCGCCAGCACGGGACAGGACACAGATACGCAGTATTTT
cdr3_length: 16; clone_size: many; v_call: TRBV12-3/TRBV12-4; d_call: NA; j_call: TRBJ2-3; cdr3_aa: CASRRFGFGGPDTQYF; cdr3_nt: TGTGCCAGCAGACGTTTCGGCTTCGGGGGACCAGATACGCAGTATTTT
cdr3_length: 13; clone_size: many; v_call: TRBV19; d_call: NA; j_call: TRBJ2-3; cdr3_aa: CAATTRGADTQYF; cdr3_nt: TGTGCCGCCACTACGAGGGGCGCCGATACGCAGTATTTT
cdr3_length: 13; clone_size: few; v_call: TRBV9; d_call: TRBD1; j_call: TRBJ1-2; cdr3_aa: CASSPTGVYGYTF; cdr3_nt: TGTGCCAGCAGCCCCACAGGGGTATATGGCTACACCTTC
cdr3_length: 14; clone_size: many; v_call: TRBV10-3; d_call: TRBD1; j_call: TRBJ2-1; cdr3_aa: CAISRQGGGHEQFF; cdr3_nt: TGTGCCATCAGTCGACAGGGGGGTGGACATGAGCAGTTCTTC
cdr3_length: 15; clone_size: many; v_call: TRBV25-1; d_call: NA; j_call: TRBJ2-1; cdr3_aa: CASSDRLSVYNEQFF; cdr3_nt: TGTGCCAGCAGTGATAGGCTTTCAGTCTACAATGAGCAGTTCTTC
cdr3_length: 14; clone_size: many; v_call: TRBV10-2; d_call: NA; j_call: TRBJ1-1; cdr3_aa: CASTPHFSATEAFF; cdr3_nt: TGCGCCAGCACCCCCCATTTTTCAGCCACTGAAGCTTTCTTT
cdr3_length: 19; clone_size: many; v_call: TRBV7-8; d_call: NA; j_call: TRBJ1-4; cdr3_aa: CASSLGFIKADATNEKLFF; cdr3_nt: TGTGCCAGCAGCTTAGGGTTTATTAAGGCCGATGCAACTAATGAAAAACTGTTTTTT
cdr3_length: 15; clone_size: few; v_call: TRBV6-2/TRBV6-3; d_call: NA; j_call: TRBJ1-5; cdr3_aa: CASSELRGGNQPQHF; cdr3_nt: TGTGCCAGCAGCGAATTGAGGGGAGGCAATCAGCCCCAGCATTTT
cdr3_length: 15; clone_size: many; v_call: TRBV9; d_call: TRBD2; j_call: TRBJ2-1; cdr3_aa: CASSVDSGGASEQFF; cdr3_nt: TGTGCCAGCAGCGTAGACAGCGGGGGGGCTAGCGAGCAGTTCTTC
cdr3_length: 17; clone_size: many; v_call: TRBV3-1; d_call: TRBD2; j_call: TRBJ2-3; cdr3_aa: CASSRPSGAPSTDTQYF; cdr3_nt: TGTGCCAGCAGCCGACCTAGCGGGGCGCCTAGCACAGATACGCAGTATTTT
cdr3_length: 13; clone_size: many; v_call: TRBV7-6; d_call: NA; j_call: TRBJ1-6; cdr3_aa: CASSPRADAPLHF; cdr3_nt: TGTGCCAGCAGCCCACGGGCGGACGCACCCCTCCACTTT
cdr3_length: 12; clone_size: few; v_call: TRBV7-9; d_call: NA; j_call: TRBJ2-7; cdr3_aa: CASSSVSREQYF; cdr3_nt: TGTGCCAGCAGCTCCGTCTCACGCGAGCAGTACTTC
cdr3_length: 18; clone_size: many; v_call: TRBV6-1; d_call: TRBD1; j_call: TRBJ1-6; cdr3_aa: CASRSGTADRAYNSPLHF; cdr3_nt: TGTGCCAGCAGATCCGGGACAGCCGACCGAGCTTATAATTCACCCCTCCACTTT
cdr3_length: 12; clone_size: medium-sized; v_call: TRBV27; d_call: NA; j_call: TRBJ1-6; cdr3_aa: CASGDLNSPLHF; cdr3_nt: TGTGCCAGCGGGGATCTTAATTCACCCCTCCACTTT
cdr3_length: 12; clone_size: NA; v_call: TRBV7-2; d_call: NA; j_call: TRBJ2-1; cdr3_aa: CASSFIRAEQFF; cdr3_nt: TGTGCCAGCAGCTTCATTAGGGCTGAGCAGTTCTTC
cdr3_length: 15; clone_size: many; v_call: TRBV6-1; d_call: TRBD1; j_call: TRBJ1-2; cdr3_aa: CASSKEARDSYGYTF; cdr3_nt: TGTGCCAGCAGTAAGGAGGCCCGGGACAGCTATGGCTACACCTTC
cdr3_length: 15; clone_size: NA; v_call: TRBV7-6; d_call: NA; j_call: TRBJ2-2; cdr3_aa: CASSFLALNTGELFF; cdr3_nt: TGTGCCAGCAGCTTTCTAGCTTTGAACACCGGGGAGCTGTTTTTT
cdr3_length: 14; clone_size: many; v_call: TRBV7-9; d_call: TRBD1; j_call: TRBJ1-2; cdr3_aa: CASSPGQGNYGYTF; cdr3_nt: TGTGCCAGCAGCCCAGGACAGGGGAACTATGGCTACACCTTC
cdr3_length: 13; clone_size: NA; v_call: TRBV29-1; d_call: NA; j_call: TRBJ2-7; cdr3_aa: CSVVSQQEYEQYF; cdr3_nt: TGCAGCGTTGTCAGCCAACAGGAATACGAGCAGTACTTC
cdr3_length: 12; clone_size: many; v_call: TRBV12-3/TRBV12-4; d_call: NA; j_call: TRBJ2-5; cdr3_aa: CASRSYQETQYF; cdr3_nt: TGTGCCAGCAGATCGTACCAAGAGACCCAGTACTTC
cdr3_length: 15; clone_size: NA; v_call: TRBV12-5; d_call: NA; j_call: TRBJ1-1; cdr3_aa: CASGLKTGGRTEAFF; cdr3_nt: TGTGCTAGTGGTTTGAAGACAGGCGGGAGGACTGAAGCTTTCTTT
cdr3_length: 15; clone_size: many; v_call: TRBV5-6; d_call: TRBD1; j_call: TRBJ2-1; cdr3_aa: CASSPTGGFYNEQFF; cdr3_nt: TGTGCCAGCAGCCCGACAGGGGGCTTCTACAATGAGCAGTTCTTC
cdr3_length: 16; clone_size: many; v_call: TRBV10-3; d_call: TRBD1; j_call: TRBJ2-3; cdr3_aa: CAISGRQGARTDTQYF; cdr3_nt: TGTGCCATCAGTGGGCGGCAGGGGGCCCGCACAGATACGCAGTATTTT
cdr3_length: 14; clone_size: many; v_call: TRBV7-2; d_call: NA; j_call: TRBJ1-1; cdr3_aa: CASSSGYGNTEAFF; cdr3_nt: TGTGCCAGCAGCTCAGGCTACGGGAACACTGAAGCTTTCTTT
cdr3_length: 14; clone_size: many; v_call: TRBV6-5; d_call: TRBD2; j_call: TRBJ2-7; cdr3_aa: CASHTGGASYEQYF; cdr3_nt: TGTGCCAGCCACACCGGGGGGGCCTCCTACGAGCAGTACTTC
cdr3_length: 15; clone_size: NA; v_call: TRBV29-1; d_call: NA; j_call: TRBJ2-2; cdr3_aa: CSVEGSESSPGELFF; cdr3_nt: TGCAGCGTTGAAGGCTCGGAGAGCTCCCCCGGGGAGCTGTTTTTT
cdr3_length: 13; clone_size: many; v_call: TRBV20-1; d_call: TRBD2; j_call: TRBJ2-3; cdr3_aa: CRVTSGGTDTQYF; cdr3_nt: TGCAGGGTTACTAGCGGGGGGACAGATACGCAGTATTTT
cdr3_length: 16; clone_size: NA; v_call: TRBV27; d_call: TRBD2; j_call: TRBJ2-3; cdr3_aa: CASSLRLAGRADTQYF; cdr3_nt: TGTGCCAGCAGTCTGCGGCTAGCGGGGAGGGCAGATACGCAGTATTTT
cdr3_length: 12; clone_size: few; v_call: TRBV18; d_call: NA; j_call: TRBJ2-2; cdr3_aa: CASSPSAGELFF; cdr3_nt: TGTGCCAGCTCACCCTCGGCCGGGGAGCTGTTTTTT
cdr3_length: 12; clone_size: many; v_call: TRBV20-1; d_call: NA; j_call: TRBJ2-5; cdr3_aa: CSGWEHQETQYF; cdr3_nt: TGCAGTGGATGGGAGCACCAAGAGACCCAGTACTTC
cdr3_length: 15; clone_size: few; v_call: TRBV18; d_call: NA; j_call: TRBJ2-3; cdr3_aa: CASSPARGAPDTQYF; cdr3_nt: TGTGCCAGCTCACCGGCGAGGGGGGCTCCAGATACGCAGTATTTT
cdr3_length: 18; clone_size: many; v_call: TRBV11-2; d_call: TRBD2; j_call: TRBJ2-1; cdr3_aa: CASSLGRGLAGVYNEQFF; cdr3_nt: TGTGCCAGCAGCTTAGGGAGAGGACTAGCGGGGGTCTACAATGAGCAGTTCTTC
cdr3_length: 16; clone_size: many; v_call: TRBV24-1; d_call: TRBD2; j_call: TRBJ2-1; cdr3_aa: CATSDRQRGARNEQFF; cdr3_nt: TGTGCCACCAGTGATCGACAGCGGGGGGCCAGGAATGAGCAGTTCTTC
cdr3_length: 13; clone_size: many; v_call: TRBV7-8; d_call: TRBD1; j_call: TRBJ2-5; cdr3_aa: CASRRGGSETQYF; cdr3_nt: TGTGCCAGCAGGCGAGGGGGCTCGGAGACCCAGTACTTC
cdr3_length: 13; clone_size: NA; v_call: TRBV6-5; d_call: TRBD1; j_call: TRBJ2-3; cdr3_aa: CASLRTGADTQYF; cdr3_nt: TGTGCCAGCCTACGGACAGGGGCAGATACGCAGTATTTT
cdr3_length: 14; clone_size: many; v_call: TRBV9; d_call: TRBD2; j_call: TRBJ2-1; cdr3_aa: CASTLAGGPGEQFF; cdr3_nt: TGTGCCAGCACCCTAGCGGGGGGGCCCGGTGAGCAGTTCTTC
cdr3_length: 16; clone_size: many; v_call: TRBV27; d_call: NA; j_call: TRBJ1-2; cdr3_aa: CASSLSYQGRGYGYTF; cdr3_nt: TGTGCCAGCAGTTTATCGTATCAGGGTCGAGGCTATGGCTACACCTTC
cdr3_length: 14; clone_size: many; v_call: TRBV5-4; d_call: TRBD1; j_call: TRBJ1-2; cdr3_aa: CASSLDRGNYGYTF; cdr3_nt: TGTGCCAGCAGCCTAGACAGGGGAAACTATGGCTACACCTTC
cdr3_length: 15; clone_size: NA; v_call: TRBV6-6; d_call: NA; j_call: TRBJ2-6; cdr3_aa: CASSYSGPGANVLTF; cdr3_nt: TGTGCCAGCAGTTACTCAGGGCCCGGGGCCAACGTCCTGACTTTC
cdr3_length: 13; clone_size: many; v_call: TRBV13; d_call: NA; j_call: TRBJ2-7; cdr3_aa: CASSRQLSYEQYF; cdr3_nt: TGTGCCAGCAGCCGCCAGCTCTCCTACGAGCAGTACTTC
cdr3_length: 13; clone_size: few; v_call: TRBV7-3; d_call: NA; j_call: TRBJ1-1; cdr3_aa: CASSSQGSGYPFF; cdr3_nt: TGTGCCAGCAGCTCCCAAGGGTCAGGGTATCCTTTCTTT
cdr3_length: 15; clone_size: few; v_call: TRBV3-1; d_call: TRBD2; j_call: TRBJ2-3; cdr3_aa: CASSQAGAGGNTQYF; cdr3_nt: TGTGCCAGCAGCCAAGCGGGAGCGGGGGGGAATACGCAGTATTTT
cdr3_length: 15; clone_size: many; v_call: TRBV19; d_call: NA; j_call: TRBJ2-5; cdr3_aa: CASSRASVAMETQYF; cdr3_nt: TGTGCCAGTAGTAGGGCTAGCGTGGCGATGGAGACCCAGTACTTC
cdr3_length: 15; clone_size: many; v_call: TRBV7-9; d_call: NA; j_call: TRBJ2-5; cdr3_aa: CASSFLPQLQETQYF; cdr3_nt: TGTGCCAGCAGCTTCCTTCCACAGCTCCAAGAGACCCAGTACTTC
cdr3_length: 13; clone_size: few; v_call: TRBV4-3; d_call: NA; j_call: TRBJ2-5; cdr3_aa: CASSQGAKETQYF; cdr3_nt: TGCGCCAGCAGCCAAGGTGCTAAAGAGACCCAGTACTTC
cdr3_length: 12; clone_size: few; v_call: TRBV5-1; d_call: NA; j_call: TRBJ2-7; cdr3_aa: CASSHTGHEQYF; cdr3_nt: TGCGCCAGCAGCCACACCGGCCACGAGCAGTACTTC
cdr3_length: 13; clone_size: medium-sized; v_call: TRBV7-8; d_call: NA; j_call: TRBJ2-2; cdr3_aa: CASSFVNTGELFF; cdr3_nt: TGTGCCAGCAGCTTCGTCAACACCGGGGAGCTGTTTTTT
cdr3_length: 16; clone_size: many; v_call: TRBV7-2; d_call: NA; j_call: TRBJ1-3; cdr3_aa: CASSLVLGASGNTIYF; cdr3_nt: TGTGCCAGCAGCTTAGTTTTGGGGGCAAGTGGAAACACCATATATTTT